A single sample gave rise to the 13 T cell receptor beta chains below, sequenced in a study of T cell responses to AZD1222 COVID-19 vaccine. The table came from immunoSEQ multiplex PCR; TCRdb's copy has only in-frame clones and leaves some out. The repertoire has 120,000 or so clones, less than 95% of them found once; the top ten carry approximately 2.9%. The sample consisted of peripheral blood, taken 28 days after the second AZD1222 dose. The receptor set was obtained from an adult who received the AZD1222 COVID-19 vaccine.

The chain is built from TRBV19 and TRBJ2-7; D may match TRBD1 or TRBD2 (6 bases each). Trimming stripped 6 bases from V and 6 bases from J, with 18 bases between. CDR1 is LNHDA and CDR2 is SQIVND in the germline V gene (reference sequence). The CDR3 totals 14 residues. The CDR3, as DNA: TGTGCCAGTAGCGGGGGCCACGGGCCCTCCGAGCAGTACTTC. Protein: CASSGGHGPSEQYF.

The V gene is TRBV12-3 or TRBV12-4, the J gene TRBJ1-1, with 10 bases that match TRBD1. The V and J ends lost 7 bases and 5 bases, in that order; junction bases with no gene match: 4. The CDR3 totals 13 residues. CDR3 protein: CASNTGQGTEAFF. DNA of the CDR3: TGTGCCAGCAACACGGGACAGGGGACTGAAGCTTTCTTT.

This clone was seen only once. The chain joins TRBV11-3 to TRBJ2-2; 7 positions match TRBD2. The germline CDR1 and CDR2 sequences are SGHNT and YENEEA. V gave up 3 bases and J gave up 6 bases; unmatched junction bases: 7. The length of the CDR3 is 15 residues. The CDR3 DNA follows: TGTGCCAGCAGCTTGTTTGGCGGGAGCCCCGGGGAGCTGTTTTTT. It translates to CASSLFGGSPGELFF.

The rearrangement joins TRBV6-5 to TRBJ2-1, with TRBD2 identical over 10 bases. The CDR3 loop spans 15 amino acids. CDR1 is MNHEY, CDR2 SVGAGI, per germline. The trim removed 6 bases at V and 2 bases at J, leaving 4 bases unmatched. The CDR3 region is CASRRTSGPYNEQFF. The CDR3 bases are TGTGCCAGCAGGAGGACTAGCGGCCCCTACAATGAGCAGTTCTTC.

V gene TRBV6-5 combines with J gene TRBJ1-1, with D unresolved. Looked up from germline, CDR1 is MNHEY and CDR2 is SVGAGI. The CDR3 length is 14 residues. Trimming left V 6 bases short and J 2 bases short, with 13 bases between. CDR3 nucleotides: TGTGCCAGCAGCCGATCGACACCTAACACTGAAGCTTTCTTT. Protein product: CASSRSTPNTEAFF.

V is TRBV18 and J is TRBJ1-2; 9 bases fit TRBD1. From germline, CDR1 is KGHSH and CDR2 LQKENI. V was clipped by 2 bases and J by 1 base; unmatched bases: 2. The CDR3 extends over 15 amino acids. The DNA of the CDR3 is TGTGCCAGCTCACCAACGACAGGGGGTAACTATGGCTACACCTTC. Translating gives CASSPTTGGNYGYTF.

This clone was observed once. The chain uses TRBV6-5 and TRBJ2-3; TRBD2 aligns across 7 bases. With 0 bases clipped from V and 6 bases from J, the junction kept 6 bases outside the gene matches. CDR3 length equals 15 residues. In germline, CDR1 is MNHEY, CDR2 SVGAGI. The CDR3 bases are TGTGCCAGCAGTTACTCGGGTCTAGCGGTGGATACGCAGTATTTT. It codes for CASSYSGLAVDTQYF.

DNA for the CDR3: TGTGCCAGCAGCCCCCCGTCGGGGGATTTCTCTGGAAACACCATATATTTT. This codes for CASSPPSGDFSGNTIYF. The rearrangement uses TRBV7-9 and TRBJ1-3, with D tentatively TRBD1 (5 bases). V gave up 5 bases and J gave up 0 bases, with 17 bases separating them. This CDR3 region has 17 residues. Germline CDR1 SEHNR, CDR2 FQNEAQ (reference sequence).

CDR3: CASNHPGGALETQYF. CDR3 bases: TGTGCCAGCAACCATCCCGGGGGGGCCCTGGAGACCCAGTACTTC. The gene calls are TRBV2 and TRBJ2-5; 8 positions agree with TRBD2. The CDR3 runs 15 residues. The V and J ends lost 7 bases and 5 bases, in that order; junction bases with no gene match: 12. Germline assignment: CDR1 SNHLY and CDR2 FYNNEI.

The J gene is TRBJ1-1, the V gene TRBV5-1, with TRBD1 as a possible D gene (5 bases). Trimming removed 4 bases from V and 8 bases from J, with 9 bases in between. This CDR3 is 11 amino acids long. CDR1 SGHRS and CDR2 YFSETQ come from the germline V gene. DNA of the CDR3: TGCGCCAGCAGCGGGGCCAGGGAAGCTTTCTTT. Its protein product is CASSGAREAFF.

V usage is TRBV5-4 and J usage is TRBJ2-7; no clear D gene. Germline CDR1 SGHNT, CDR2 YYREEE (reference sequence). This CDR3 is built from 13 residues. Trimming took 1 base from V and 3 from J, leaving 8 bases between them. The CDR3 sequence: CASSLNYGYEQYF. As DNA, the CDR3 is TGTGCCAGCAGCTTGAACTACGGCTACGAGCAGTACTTC.

The gene calls are TRBV30 and TRBJ1-2, with D possibly matching TRBD1 (6 bases). The V gene's germline CDR1 is GTSNPN and CDR2 SVGIG (reference sequence). With 0 bases removed from V and 8 bases from J, the gap between germline ends came to 13 bases. CDR3 length: 13 residues. CDR3 region: CAWSVMGHQGYTF. The CDR3 DNA is TGTGCCTGGAGTGTAATGGGACATCAAGGCTACACCTTC. Together with reference TRBV30 and TRBJ1-2, the CDR3 gives the full variable domain: SQTIHQWPATLVQPVGSPLSLECTVEGTSNPNLYWYRQAAGRGLQLLFYSVGIGQISSEVPQNLSASRPQDRQFILSSKKLLLSDSGFYLCAWSVMGHQGYTFGSGTRLTVV.

The chain couples TRBV5-1 to TRBJ1-1; D is perhaps TRBD1 (6 bases). Trimming pared 4 bases from V and 4 bases from J, leaving 14 bases between. CDR1 is SGHRS and CDR2 is YFSETQ in the germline V gene. The CDR3 is made up of 14 amino acids. The CDR3 here is CASSRLEGGTEAFF. In nucleotides, the CDR3 is TGCGCCAGCAGCCGTCTAGAGGGGGGCACTGAAGCTTTCTTT.